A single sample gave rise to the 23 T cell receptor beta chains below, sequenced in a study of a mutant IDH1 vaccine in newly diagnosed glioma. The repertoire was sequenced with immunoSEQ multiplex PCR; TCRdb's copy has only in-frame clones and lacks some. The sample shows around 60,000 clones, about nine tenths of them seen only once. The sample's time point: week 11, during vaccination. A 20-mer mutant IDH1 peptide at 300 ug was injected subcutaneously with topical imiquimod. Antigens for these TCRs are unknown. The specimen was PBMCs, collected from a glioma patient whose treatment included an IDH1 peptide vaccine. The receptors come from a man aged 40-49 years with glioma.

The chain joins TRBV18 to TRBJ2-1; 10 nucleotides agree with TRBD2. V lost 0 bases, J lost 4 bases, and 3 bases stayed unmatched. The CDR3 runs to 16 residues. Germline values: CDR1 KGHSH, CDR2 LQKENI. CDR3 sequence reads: CASSPPSGRAYNEQFF. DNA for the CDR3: TGTGCCAGCTCACCACCCAGCGGGAGGGCTTACAATGAGCAGTTCTTC.

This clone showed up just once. Written as DNA, the CDR3 is TGTGCCAGCAGTCCGAAGGGGGGAGGCTCCTACAATGAGCAGTTCTTC. This codes for CASSPKGGGSYNEQFF. The rearrangement uses TRBV6-4 and TRBJ2-1; D is perhaps TRBD1 or TRBD2 (6 bases each). V gave up 5 bases and J gave up 0 bases, with 14 bases separating them. Germline V gene lookup returns CDR1 MRHNA and CDR2 SNTAGT. The CDR3 is made up of 16 amino acids.

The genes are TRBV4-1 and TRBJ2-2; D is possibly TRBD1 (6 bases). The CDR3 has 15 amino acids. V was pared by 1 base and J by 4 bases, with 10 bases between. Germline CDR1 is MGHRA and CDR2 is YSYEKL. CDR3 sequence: CASSQVRGSTGELFF. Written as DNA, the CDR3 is TGCGCCAGCAGCCAAGTAAGGGGGAGCACCGGGGAGCTGTTTTTT.

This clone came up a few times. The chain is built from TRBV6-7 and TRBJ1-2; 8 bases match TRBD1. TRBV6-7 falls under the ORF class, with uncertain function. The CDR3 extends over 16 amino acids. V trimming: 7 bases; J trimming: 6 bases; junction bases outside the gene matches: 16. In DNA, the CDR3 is TGTGCCAGCAACCCCCTATTAACAGGGGGGAAGGATGGCTACACCTTC. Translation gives CASNPLLTGGKDGYTF.

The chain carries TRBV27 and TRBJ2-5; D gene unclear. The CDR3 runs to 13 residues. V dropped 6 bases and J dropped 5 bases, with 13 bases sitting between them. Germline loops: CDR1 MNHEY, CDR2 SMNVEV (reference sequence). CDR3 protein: CASSPRAWETQYF. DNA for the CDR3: TGTGCCAGCAGCCCCAGAGCTTGGGAGACCCAGTACTTC.

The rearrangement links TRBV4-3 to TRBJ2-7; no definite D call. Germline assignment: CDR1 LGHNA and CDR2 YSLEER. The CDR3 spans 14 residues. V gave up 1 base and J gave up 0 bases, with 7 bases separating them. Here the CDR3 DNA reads TGCGCCAGCAGCCAAGGAGTAGCCTCCTACGAGCAGTACTTC. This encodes CASSQGVASYEQYF.

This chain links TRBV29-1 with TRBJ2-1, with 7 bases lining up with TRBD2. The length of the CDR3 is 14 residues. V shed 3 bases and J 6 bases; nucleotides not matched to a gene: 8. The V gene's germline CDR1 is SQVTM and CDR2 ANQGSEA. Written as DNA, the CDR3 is TGCAGCGTTGACGGGGGGAACATCATCAATGAGCAGTTCTTC. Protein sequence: CSVDGGNIINEQFF.

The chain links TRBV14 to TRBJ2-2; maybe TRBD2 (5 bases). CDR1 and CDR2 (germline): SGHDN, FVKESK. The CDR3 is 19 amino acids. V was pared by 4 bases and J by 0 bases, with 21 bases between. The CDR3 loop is CASSPARGGHKSNTGELFF. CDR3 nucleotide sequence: TGTGCCAGCAGCCCTGCACGTGGCGGGCACAAATCGAACACCGGGGAGCTGTTTTTT.

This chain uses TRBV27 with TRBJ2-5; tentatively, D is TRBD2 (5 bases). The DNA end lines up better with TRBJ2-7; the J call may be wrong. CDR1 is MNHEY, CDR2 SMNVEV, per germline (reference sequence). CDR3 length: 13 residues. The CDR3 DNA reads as TGTGCCAGCAGTTTTTCAACTAGATACGAGCAGTACTTC. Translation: CASSFSTRYEQYF.

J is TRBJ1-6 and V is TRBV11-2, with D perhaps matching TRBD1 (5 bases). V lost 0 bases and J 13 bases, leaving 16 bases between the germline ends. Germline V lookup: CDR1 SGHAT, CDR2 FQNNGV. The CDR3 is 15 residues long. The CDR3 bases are TGTGCCAGCAGCTTAGAGAATGCTGGGGGGATCCCCCTCCACTTT. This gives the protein CASSLENAGGIPLHF.

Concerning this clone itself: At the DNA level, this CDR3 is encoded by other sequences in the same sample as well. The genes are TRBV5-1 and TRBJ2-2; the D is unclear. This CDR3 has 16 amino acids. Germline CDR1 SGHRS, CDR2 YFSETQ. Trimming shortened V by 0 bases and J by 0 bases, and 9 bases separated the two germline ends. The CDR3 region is CASSLAGPTNTGELFF. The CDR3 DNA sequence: TGCGCCAGCAGCTTGGCTGGCCCGACGAACACCGGGGAGCTGTTTTTT.

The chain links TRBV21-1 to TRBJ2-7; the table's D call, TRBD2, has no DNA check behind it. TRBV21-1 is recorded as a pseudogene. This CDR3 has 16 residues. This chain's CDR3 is CASSKRSLGLAAEQYF. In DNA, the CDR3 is TGTGCCAGCAGCAAAAGATCACTGGGACTAGCGGCCGAGCAGTACTTC.

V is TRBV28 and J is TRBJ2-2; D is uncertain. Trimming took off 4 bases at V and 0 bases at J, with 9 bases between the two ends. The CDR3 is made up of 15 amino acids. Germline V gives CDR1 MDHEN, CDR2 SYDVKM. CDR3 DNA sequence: TGTGCCAGCAGTTGGTACGACGCGAACACCGGGGAGCTGTTTTTT. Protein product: CASSWYDANTGELFF.

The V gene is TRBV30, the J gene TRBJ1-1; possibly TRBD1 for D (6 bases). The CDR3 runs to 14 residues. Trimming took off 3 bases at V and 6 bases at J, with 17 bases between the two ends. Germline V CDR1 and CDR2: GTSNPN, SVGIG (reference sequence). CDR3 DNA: TGTGCCTGGAGCGAGGGACACTCATCCGCTGAAGCTTTCTTT. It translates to CAWSEGHSSAEAFF. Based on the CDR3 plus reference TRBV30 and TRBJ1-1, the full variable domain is SQTIHQWPATLVQPVGSPLSLECTVEGTSNPNLYWYRQAAGRGLQLLFYSVGIGQISSEVPQNLSASRPQDRQFILSSKKLLLSDSGFYLCAWSEGHSSAEAFFGQGTRLTVV.

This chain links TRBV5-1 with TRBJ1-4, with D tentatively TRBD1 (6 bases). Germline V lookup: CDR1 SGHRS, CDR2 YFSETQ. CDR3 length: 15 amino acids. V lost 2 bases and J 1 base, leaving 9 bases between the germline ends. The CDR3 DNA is TGCGCCAGCAGCTTAGGGGGGCGAACTAATGAAAAACTGTTTTTT. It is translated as CASSLGGRTNEKLFF.

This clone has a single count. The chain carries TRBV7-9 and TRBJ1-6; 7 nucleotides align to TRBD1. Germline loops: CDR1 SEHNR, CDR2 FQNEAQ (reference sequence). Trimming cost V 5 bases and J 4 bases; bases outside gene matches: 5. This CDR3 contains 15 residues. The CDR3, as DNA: TGTGCCAGCAGCGGGCCGGGACAGTATAATTCACCCCTCCACTTT. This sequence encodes CASSGPGQYNSPLHF.

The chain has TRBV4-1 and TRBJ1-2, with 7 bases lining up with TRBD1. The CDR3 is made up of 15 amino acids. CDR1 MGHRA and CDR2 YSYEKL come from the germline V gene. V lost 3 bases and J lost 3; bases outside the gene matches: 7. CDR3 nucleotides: TGCGCCAGCAGCCACCCGGCTCAGGGGGACTATGGCTACACCTTC. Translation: CASSHPAQGDYGYTF.

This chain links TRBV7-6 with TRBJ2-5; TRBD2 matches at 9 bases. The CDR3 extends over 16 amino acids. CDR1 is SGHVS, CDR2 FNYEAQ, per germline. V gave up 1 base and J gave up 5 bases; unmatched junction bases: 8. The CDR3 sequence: CASSLGSGSQVETQYF. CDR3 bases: TGTGCCAGCAGCTTAGGTAGCGGGAGTCAAGTGGAGACCCAGTACTTC. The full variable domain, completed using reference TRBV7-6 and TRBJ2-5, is GAGVSQSPRYKVTKRGQDVALRCDPISGHVSLYWYRQALGQGPEFLTYFNYEAQQDKSGLPNDRFSAERPEGSISTLTIQRTEQRDSAMYRCASSLGSGSQVETQYFGPGTRLLVL.

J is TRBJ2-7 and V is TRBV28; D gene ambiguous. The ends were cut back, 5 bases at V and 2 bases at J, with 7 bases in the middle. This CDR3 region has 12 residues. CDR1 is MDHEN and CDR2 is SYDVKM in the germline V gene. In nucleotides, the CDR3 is TGTGCCAGCAGTACCTATCCCTACGAGCAGTACTTC. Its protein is CASSTYPYEQYF.

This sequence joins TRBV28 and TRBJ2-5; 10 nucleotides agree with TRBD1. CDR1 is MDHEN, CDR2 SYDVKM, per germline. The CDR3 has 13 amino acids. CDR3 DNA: TGTGCGACAGGGGGCTTCCCTCAAGAGACCCAGTACTTC. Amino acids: CATGGFPQETQYF.

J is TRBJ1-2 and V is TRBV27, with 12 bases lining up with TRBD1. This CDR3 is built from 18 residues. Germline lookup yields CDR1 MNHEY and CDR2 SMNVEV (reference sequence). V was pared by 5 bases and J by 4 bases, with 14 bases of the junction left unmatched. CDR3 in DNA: TGTGCCAGCAGTCCAGCCGGGGGGACAGGGGGCGGAATCTATGGCTACACCTTC. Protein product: CASSPAGGTGGGIYGYTF.

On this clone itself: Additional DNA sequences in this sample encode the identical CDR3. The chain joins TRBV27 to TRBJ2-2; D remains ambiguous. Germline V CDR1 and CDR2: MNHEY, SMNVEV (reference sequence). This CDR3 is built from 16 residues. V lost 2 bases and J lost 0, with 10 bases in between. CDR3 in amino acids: CASSLIGFANTGELFF. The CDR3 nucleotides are TGTGCCAGCAGTTTAATAGGGTTCGCGAACACCGGGGAGCTGTTTTTT.

The CDR3 region has the DNA TGTGCCAGCAGCTTAACTTTTTCCTGGGACCGAAAACGGGATGGCTACACCTTC. This codes for CASSLTFSWDRKRDGYTF. The chain is built from TRBV11-2 and TRBJ1-2, with D possibly TRBD1 on 5 matching bases. V lost 2 bases to trimming and J lost 6 bases, with 25 bases between them. Germline CDR1 reads SGHAT; CDR2 reads FQNNGV. The CDR3 extends over 18 amino acids.